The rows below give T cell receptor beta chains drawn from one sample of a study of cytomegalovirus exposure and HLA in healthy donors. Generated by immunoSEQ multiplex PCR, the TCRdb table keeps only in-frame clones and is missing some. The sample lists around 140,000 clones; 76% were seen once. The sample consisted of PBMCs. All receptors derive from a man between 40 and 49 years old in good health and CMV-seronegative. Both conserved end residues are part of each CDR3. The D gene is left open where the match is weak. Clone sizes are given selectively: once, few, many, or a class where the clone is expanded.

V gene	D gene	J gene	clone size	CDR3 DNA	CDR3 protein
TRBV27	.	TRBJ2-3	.	TGTGCCAGCAGTTTCTCGGAGGGAGATACGCAGTATTTT	CASSFSEGDTQYF
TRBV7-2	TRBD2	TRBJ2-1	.	TGTGCCAGCAGCTTAGAGCGTCTAGCGGGAGGAAATGAGCAGTTCTTC	CASSLERLAGGNEQFF
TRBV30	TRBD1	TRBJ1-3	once	TGTGCCTGGGGGACAGGGGATGGAAACACCATATATTTT	CAWGTGDGNTIYF
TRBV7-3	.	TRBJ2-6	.	TGTGCCAGCAGCGAGAGGGCCTCTGGGGCCAACGTCCTGACTTTC	CASSERASGANVLTF
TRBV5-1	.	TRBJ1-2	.	TGCGCCAGCAGCTTGGACAGGGACTATGGCTACACCTTC	CASSLDRDYGYTF
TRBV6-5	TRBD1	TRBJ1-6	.	TGTGCCACCGCCCCGGACAGGGGGAATTCACCCCTCCACTTT	CATAPDRGNSPLHF
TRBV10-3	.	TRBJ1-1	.	TGTGCCATCAGTGAGTCGAGCGGTTTGAACACTGAAGCTTTCTTT	CAISESSGLNTEAFF
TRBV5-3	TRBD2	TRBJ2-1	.	TGTGCCAGAAGCATCGGGACTAGCGGGAGTTACGATGAGCAGTTCTTC	CARSIGTSGSYDEQFF
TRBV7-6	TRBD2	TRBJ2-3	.	TGTGCCAGCAGCTCGGGACTAGCGGGAGCAGATACGCAGTATTTT	CASSSGLAGADTQYF
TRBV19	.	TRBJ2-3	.	TGTGCCAGTAGTATAGGCCGGGGGATCACAGATACGCAGTATTTT	CASSIGRGITDTQYF
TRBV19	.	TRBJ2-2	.	TGTGCCAGTCGACAGTTCCGTCCGGGGGAGCTGTTTTTT	CASRQFRPGELFF
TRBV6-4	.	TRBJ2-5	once	TGTGCCAGCAGCTCACAGGGAGAGACCCAGTACTTC	CASSSQGETQYF
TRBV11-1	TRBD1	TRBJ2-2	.	TGTGCCAGCAGCCCCGACAGGGCTGGGGTCGGGGAGCTGTTTTTT	CASSPDRAGVGELFF
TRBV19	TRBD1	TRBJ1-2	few	TGTGCCAGTAGTACACCACCCGGGGGACAGTCTGGACCTAACTATGGCTACACCTTC	CASSTPPGGQSGPNYGYTF
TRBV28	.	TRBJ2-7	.	TGTGCCACTAAGACAGCCACGCAGCAGTACTTC	CATKTATQQYF
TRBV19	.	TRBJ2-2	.	TGTGCCAGTAGTACCCTGGGGGGTGGGTGGGACACCGGGGAGCTGTTTTTT	CASSTLGGGWDTGELFF
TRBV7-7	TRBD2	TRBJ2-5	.	TGTGCCAGCAGCTTGGGGCGGGGGGGAAACCAAGAGACCCAGTACTTC	CASSLGRGGNQETQYF
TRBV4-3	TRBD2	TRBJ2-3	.	TGCGCCAGCAGCCAATTAATCTTTGCGGGGGACGGGACAGATACGCAGTATTTT	CASSQLIFAGDGTDTQYF
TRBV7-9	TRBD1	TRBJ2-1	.	TGTGCCAGCAGGGGATTGGGACAGGGCGTCAATGAGCAGTTCTTC	CASRGLGQGVNEQFF
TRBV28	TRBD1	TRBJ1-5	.	TGTGCCAGCAGTTGGCCGCGACAGGGTATGTTTAGGAGCAATCAGCCCCAGCATTTT	CASSWPRQGMFRSNQPQHF
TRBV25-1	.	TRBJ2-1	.	TGTGCCAGCAGTGCCCTATTCTCGGGCTACAATGAGCAGTTCTTC	CASSALFSGYNEQFF
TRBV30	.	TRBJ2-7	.	TGTGCCGGGTGGGGCGCGTACGAGCAGTACTTC	CAGWGAYEQYF